Sequencing of this T cell receptor beta chain was carried out in a study of blood T cell repertoires in COVID-19. Study details: The United States, Italy and Spain supplied acute and convalescent COVID-19 samples. In each case, the material was cDNA or gDNA derived from T cells, B-cell-depleted T cells, or PBMCs.

Per the germline V gene, CDR1 is LGHDT and CDR2 is YNNKEL (reference sequence). Trimming left V 4 bases short and J 1 base short, with 8 bases between. The CDR3 has 14 residues. Authors' data handling: Nucleated cell counts were estimated from reference gene primer amplification. Using immunoSEQ multiplex PCR, the repertoire was profiled, and TCRdb retains in-frame clones only, with some absent. From that table come the V and J calls and clone size; the DNA was used to work out D and trimming. The top ten hold about 3% of the sample, which has 300,000 to 400,000 clones, around four fifths seen once. This clonotype originated in a man under 40 with active or convalescent COVID-19. The rearrangement joins TRBV3-1 (or the pseudogene TRBV3-2) to TRBJ1-5; the D is unclear. What was sequenced was peripheral blood. The CDR3 DNA is TGTGCCAGCAGCCCCCAGTCCAGCAATCAGCCCCAGCATTTT. Translating it yields CASSPQSSNQPQHF.